Below are 21 T cell receptor beta chains sequenced from a single sample in a study of cytomegalovirus exposure and HLA in healthy donors (dated by TCRdb to about 2017). Receptor amplification or capture employed the immunoSEQ multiplex PCR assay. For the multiplex PCR, a mixture combining 60 forward primers for TCR Vbeta segments and 13 reverse primers for TCR Jbeta segments was used. TCRdb stores this immuneACCESS table with in-frame sequences only. Part of the clones is absent; in the studies checked, under half of the shortfall reflects unresolved V genes, and no reason is known for the rest. The sample data list some 160,000 clones, and approximately 80% of these were observed just once. The ten largest clones take up roughly 2% of the sample. Sequenced: PBMCs. These receptors came from a man in his fifties or sixties in good health and CMV-seropositive.

This clone has a handful of counts. The chain uses TRBV7-9 and TRBJ1-1; 7 bases line up with TRBD1. The CDR3 is 15 amino acids. The germline gives CDR1 SEHNR, CDR2 FQNEAQ (reference sequence). Trimming took 2 bases from V and 1 from J; bases not matched to a gene: 4. The CDR3: CASSLSTGSNTEAFF. The CDR3 DNA is TGTGCCAGCAGCTTATCGACAGGGTCGAACACTGAAGCTTTCTTT.

The chain has TRBV7-3 and TRBJ2-2; D may be TRBD1 (5 bases). CDR1 is SGHTA, CDR2 FQGTGA, per germline. Trimming left V 5 bases short and J 0 bases short, with 13 bases between. This CDR3 spans 16 amino acids. The CDR3 loop is CASSPRSQANTGELFF. Written as DNA, the CDR3 is TGTGCCAGCAGCCCTAGGTCACAGGCGAACACCGGGGAGCTGTTTTTT.

The V call is TRBV19, the J call TRBJ2-5; unclear D gene. The end of the DNA is better explained by TRBJ2-7, so the J call may be wrong. There are 12 residues in the CDR3. Germline values: CDR1 LNHDA, CDR2 SQIVND (reference sequence). CDR3: CASSSDRYEQYF. The CDR3, as DNA: TGTGCCAGTAGTTCCGATCGCTACGAGCAGTACTTC.

The V gene is TRBV7-8, the J gene TRBJ2-5; D is possibly TRBD1 (6 bases). V was trimmed by 1 base and J by 4 bases, leaving 16 bases between them. The germline V gene has CDR1 SGHVS and CDR2 FQNEAQ. This CDR3 region has 16 residues. This CDR3 is CASSLEAGVDGETQYF. CDR3 nucleotide sequence: TGTGCCAGCAGCTTAGAGGCAGGGGTGGATGGAGAGACCCAGTACTTC.

The V gene is TRBV4-1, the J gene TRBJ1-2; D gene ambiguous. Between the trimmed V and J ends, which lost 0 bases and 2 bases, there was a span of 16 bases. The CDR3 covers 17 residues. Germline lookup yields CDR1 MGHRA and CDR2 YSYEKL. Written as DNA, the CDR3 is TGCGCCAGCAGCCAAGATAAGGACCCGGGGTCCAACTATGGCTACACCTTC. This sequence encodes CASSQDKDPGSNYGYTF.

The rearrangement links TRBV19 to TRBJ1-5; D might be TRBD1 (6 bases). V lost 8 bases and J 7 bases, leaving 30 bases between the germline ends. The V gene's germline CDR1 is LNHDA and CDR2 SQIVND (reference sequence). This CDR3 is 18 amino acids long. The CDR3 nucleotides read TGTGCCAGTGTAAGACAATCCGATCAAAGCGGGGGCAGGCAGCCCCAGCATTTT. It is translated as CASVRQSDQSGGRQPQHF.

This rearrangement joins TRBV9 to TRBJ2-2; 13 positions agree with TRBD2. The CDR3 extends over 16 amino acids. The V segment lost 3 bases and the J segment 4 bases; nucleotides outside the gene matches: 3. Germline CDR1 SGDLS, CDR2 YYNGEE. The CDR3 sequence: CASSDGTSGVTGELFF. In nucleotides, the CDR3 is TGTGCCAGCAGCGACGGGACTAGCGGGGTCACCGGGGAGCTGTTTTTT.

V and J are TRBV15 and TRBJ1-5, with a possible D match to TRBD1 (5 bases). Germline values: CDR1 LNHNV, CDR2 YYDKDF (reference sequence). V shed 0 bases and J shed 5 bases, with 5 bases lying between them. The CDR3 runs to 13 residues. CDR3 DNA: TGTGCCACCAGCAGAGAGGGGCATCAGCCCCAGCATTTT. Protein product: CATSREGHQPQHF.

In its sample, this clone was seen once. V gene TRBV21-1 combines with J gene TRBJ1-1; TRBD1, the table's D call, lacks a check against the DNA. TRBV21-1 is reported as a pseudogene. The CDR3 totals 17 residues. The CDR3 DNA reads TGTGCCAGCAGCGAAACTTACCAGGGACATACGAACACTGAAGCTTTCTTT. Protein: CASSETYQGHTNTEAFF.

V gene TRBV10-3 combines with J gene TRBJ2-5; a possible D gene is TRBD1 (8 bases). Trimming removed 10 bases at V and 4 bases at J, with 16 bases between. The V gene's germline CDR1 is ENHRY and CDR2 SYGVKD. CDR3 length equals 13 residues. The CDR3 reads CASMTGEGETQYF. The CDR3 coding sequence is TGTGCCAGCATGACAGGGGAGGGAGAGACCCAGTACTTC.

V gene TRBV4-3 combines with J gene TRBJ1-4; D perhaps matches TRBD1 (5 bases). CDR1 is LGHNA, CDR2 YSLEER, per germline. CDR3 length: 17 amino acids. V was trimmed by 2 bases and J by 0 bases, leaving 13 bases between them. This CDR3 is CASSQSQSGSTNEKLFF. The CDR3 region has the DNA TGCGCCAGCAGCCAATCCCAATCAGGGTCAACTAATGAAAAACTGTTTTTT.

CDR3 loop: CASSLTAAGEQYF. The CDR3 bases are TGTGCCAGCAGCTTAACAGCCGCGGGGGAGCAGTACTTC. The chain carries TRBV11-2 and TRBJ2-7, with D tentatively TRBD2 (6 bases). This CDR3 comprises 13 residues. The germline gives CDR1 SGHAT, CDR2 FQNNGV. V lost 2 bases and J 7 bases, leaving 12 bases between the germline ends.

This sequence joins TRBV5-1 and TRBJ2-5; D uncertain. The CDR3 runs to 14 residues. V lost 5 bases, J lost 3 bases, and 14 bases lay in between. In germline, CDR1 is SGHRS, CDR2 YFSETQ. The CDR3 spells CASSHYLAKETQYF. CDR3 bases: TGCGCCAGCAGTCACTATTTAGCAAAAGAGACCCAGTACTTC.

The chain couples TRBV18 to TRBJ1-6; 9 bases match TRBD1. The V segment lost 3 bases and the J segment 8 bases; nucleotides outside the gene matches: 8. Germline V gene lookup returns CDR1 KGHSH and CDR2 LQKENI. This CDR3 has 16 residues. The chain's CDR3 is CASSPRGGQGDSPLHF. CDR3 DNA: TGTGCCAGCTCACCCCGTGGGGGACAGGGTGATTCACCCCTCCACTTT.

V usage is TRBV7-9 and J usage is TRBJ1-2, with D possibly matching TRBD1 (6 bases). CDR1 is SEHNR and CDR2 is FQNEAQ in the germline V gene (reference sequence). Trimming cost V 4 bases and J 4 bases, with 13 bases left between them. CDR3 length: 14 amino acids. CDR3 DNA: TGTGCCAGCAGCTCCCAGGACAGACCCTATGGCTACACCTTC. As protein: CASSSQDRPYGYTF.

The chain recombines TRBV6-6 with TRBJ1-4; weak D call: TRBD1 (6 bases). Germline CDR1 is MNHNY and CDR2 is SVGAGI (reference sequence). This CDR3 contains 13 residues. The V and J ends lost 8 bases and 8 bases respectively, with 15 bases between them. The CDR3: CASESRGGEKLFF. The CDR3 DNA follows: TGTGCCAGCGAAAGCAGGGGCGGAGAAAAACTGTTTTTT.

This clone was detected a few times. The V call is TRBV9, the J call TRBJ2-3; 7 nucleotides agree with TRBD2. CDR3 length: 15 amino acids. Germline assignment: CDR1 SGDLS and CDR2 YYNGEE. Trimming at V came to 4 bases and at J to 6 bases, leaving 11 bases not matched to a gene. The CDR3 loop is CASSSSGGETDTQYF. The CDR3 nucleotides read TGTGCCAGCAGCTCCTCGGGGGGAGAAACTGATACGCAGTATTTT.

This clone was counted between two and nine times. This sequence joins TRBV4-1 and TRBJ2-7, with 14 bases fitting TRBD2. Germline values: CDR1 MGHRA, CDR2 YSYEKL. V gave up 4 bases and J gave up 7 bases; unmatched junction bases: 12. The CDR3 runs to 17 residues. CDR3 region: CASSPGLAGGPLGEQYF. The DNA for the CDR3 is TGCGCCAGCAGCCCCGGACTAGCGGGGGGCCCGTTGGGAGAGCAGTACTTC.

The V and J genes are TRBV11-3 and TRBJ2-7, with 8 bases lining up with TRBD1. Losses at the gene ends were 2 bases for V and 5 bases for J; bases not matched to a gene: 5. The germline V gene has CDR1 SGHNT and CDR2 YENEEA. The CDR3 consists of 14 residues. CDR3 protein: CASSLSGQGHEQYF. CDR3 nucleotides: TGTGCCAGCAGCTTATCTGGACAGGGCCACGAGCAGTACTTC.

About this clone itself: The junction shows a germline mismatch at one end, possibly a read error. V usage is TRBV28 and J usage is TRBJ2-1; possible D gene TRBD2, 5 bases. The CDR3 length is 11 residues. Germline values: CDR1 MDHEN, CDR2 SYDVKM. This chain's CDR3 is CASISGYERFF. CDR3 bases: TGTGCCAGCATCTCGGGGTACGAGCGGTTCTTC.

The CDR3 sequence is CASSPGRSDRGVRTF. The CDR3 DNA reads TGCGCCAGCAGCCCAGGGCGGTCGGACAGGGGAGTCAGGACCTTC. The gene calls are TRBV4-3 and TRBJ1-2; TRBD1 matches 9 bases. V lost 4 bases and J lost 14; bases outside the gene matches: 17. Germline assignment: CDR1 LGHNA and CDR2 YSLEER. The CDR3 is 15 residues long.